The text below deals with one T cell receptor (beta chain). Antigen specificity is unknown. The sample comes from a study of molecular identifiers for immune sequencing clone quantification. Study overall: Replicates involved a five-way split of RNA from around 20,000 or 99,000 naive CD8 cells, with sequencing of four. Findings and limits, study-wide: Reportedly, one cell's Jurkat TCR RNA was detected within 1,100,000 naive CD8 cells.

Looked up from germline, CDR1 is SGHAT and CDR2 is FQNNGV. V was trimmed by 1 base and J by 2 bases, leaving 14 bases between them. The CDR3 sequence is 16 residues long. Each CDR3 protein is one row after TCRdb ran MiXCR on the PCR reads. The repertoire includes about 320,000 distinct CDR3 sequences, around 21% of them detected once, and approximately 0.83% sits in the top ten. The clonotype was recovered from a human donor in good health. Some libraries in this study had Jurkat cell RNA spiked in. This sequence joins TRBV11-2 and TRBJ2-5; tentatively, D is TRBD1 (6 bases). Sequenced: naive CD8+ T cells from blood, with Jurkat cell RNA spiked in. Subset here: FACS-sorted CD8+CD4-CCR7+CD45RA+ naive T cells. The CDR3 protein is CASSLVDSVLQETQYF. The DNA for the CDR3 is TGTGCCAGCAGCTTAGTGGACAGTGTCTTACAAGAGACCCAGTACTTC.